This T cell receptor (beta chain) was profiled in a study of OX40 agonist ivuxolimab in advanced cancers. Looking at the study overall: The costimulatory receptor OX40 (CD134) was targeted by ivuxolimab, a fully human IgG2 agonistic monoclonal antibody. In the dose-escalation cohort, roughly 80% of patients were male, and the mean age was approximately 55 years, with a range of 23 to 79. Of the approximately 54 patients in dose escalation, about 20 had hepatocellular carcinoma, about 15 had melanoma, 9 had renal cell carcinoma and 9 had head and neck cancer. Patients were allowed to have had prior anti-PD-1, anti-PD-L1 or anti-CTLA-4 therapy, and around 40% of the dose-escalation patients had previously received checkpoint inhibitors. Intravenous ivuxolimab was administered to patients every 2 weeks at six dose levels: 0.01, 0.1, 0.3, 1.5, 3 and 10 mg/kg. The paper describes the monotherapy dose-escalation part (N of about 54 patients) of the phase I trial of ivuxolimab. The purpose of peripheral TCRbeta sequencing was to test whether ivuxolimab changed TCR sequence diversity and led to clonal T-cell expansion. Three dose-escalation patients achieved partial responses, one with hepatocellular carcinoma and two with cutaneous melanoma.

Ends trimmed: V by 3 bases, J by 7 bases; bases unmatched to a gene: 12. There are 15 amino acids in the CDR3, from cysteine to phenylalanine inclusive. Only the CDR3 region is kept as DNA, spanning 45 bases read in frame from base 1. The germline V gene (reference sequence) yields SGHKS for CDR1 and YYEKEE for CDR2. For this clone: The antigen this receptor binds is unknown. There are no base qualities to consult, and no much larger clone falls within one base.

Study-wide findings and limitations: In the 0.1-3.0 mg/kg groups, partial responders had among the lowest normalized peripheral clonal expansion, particularly in CD8+ T cells. The antigen specificity of the clonally expanded peripheral T cells was not determined. Low levels of normalized T-cell clonal expansion were also seen in some patients who did not respond. At doses from 0.1 to 3.0 mg/kg, clonal expansion was seen in both CD4+ and CD8+ blood T cells between baseline and week 6. On average, CD8+ T cells showed more expanded clones than CD4+ T cells after ivuxolimab.

Genomic DNA was isolated from the sorted cells so that the TCRbeta CDR3 region could be sequenced. TCRbeta CDR3 regions were sequenced using the immunoSEQ Assay. TCRdb stores this immuneACCESS table with in-frame sequences only. Part of the clones is absent; in the studies checked, under half of the shortfall reflects unresolved V genes, and no reason is known for the rest. This sample holds more than 60,000 clones; 80% to 90% were observed only once. The ten largest clonotypes hold approximately 5% of the sample. The trial excluded patients who had a history of autoimmune disease or who were on systemic immunosuppression. Peripheral blood for TCR sequencing was drawn from every dose cohort at baseline, at cycle 4 day 1 and at cycle 7 day 1. The samples were taken from a phase I, first-in-human, multicenter, open-label dose-escalation trial of ivuxolimab. Adults with locally advanced or metastatic head and neck squamous cell, hepatocellular, melanoma or renal cell carcinoma were enrolled in the trial. Before TCR sequencing, CD4+ and CD8+ T cells were separately sorted from peripheral blood.

The sequence derives from an adult with an advanced solid tumor such as melanoma, head and neck, liver or kidney cancer. The sample was CD4+ or CD8+ T cells sorted from blood, taken in a trial of the OX40 agonist ivuxolimab. Recombination joined TRBV5-5 with TRBJ1-2; 7 nucleotides in the junction match TRBD1. The CDR3 region has the sequence CASSSPFRQGGGYTF. The DNA sequence reads TGTGCCAGCAGCTCGCCTTTTCGGCAGGGGGGTGGCTACACCTTC.